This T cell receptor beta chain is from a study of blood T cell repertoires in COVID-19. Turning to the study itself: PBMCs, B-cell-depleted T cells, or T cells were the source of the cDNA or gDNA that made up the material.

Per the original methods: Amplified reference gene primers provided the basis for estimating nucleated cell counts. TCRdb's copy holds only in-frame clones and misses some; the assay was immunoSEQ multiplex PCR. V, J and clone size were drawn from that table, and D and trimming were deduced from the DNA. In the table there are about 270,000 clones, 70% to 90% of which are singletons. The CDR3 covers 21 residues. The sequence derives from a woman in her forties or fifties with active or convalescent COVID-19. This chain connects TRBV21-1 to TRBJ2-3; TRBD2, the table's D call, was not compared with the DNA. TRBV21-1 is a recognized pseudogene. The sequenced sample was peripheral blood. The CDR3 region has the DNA TGTGCCAGCAGCAAAGAGCTGGCGCGGGGGGAAGGGGGGACTAGCACAGATACGCAGTATTTT. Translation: CASSKELARGEGGTSTDTQYF.